Shown below are 17 T cell receptor beta chains from a single sample sequenced in a study of cytomegalovirus exposure and HLA in healthy donors. The PCR used 60 Vbeta and 13 Jbeta primers. Profiling relied on immunoSEQ multiplex PCR, and the TCRdb table lists in-frame clones only, not all of them. This table holds about 130,000 clones, roughly 85% found once. Sample: PBMCs. The receptors shown here come from a man aged 35-49 years in good health and CMV-seronegative.

The rearrangement joins TRBV23-1 to TRBJ2-3; perhaps TRBD2 as D (6 bases). TRBV23-1 is placed among ORFs of uncertain function. Trimming took off 0 bases at V and 8 bases at J, with 18 bases between the two ends. The CDR3 covers 16 residues. Written as DNA, the CDR3 is TGCGCCAGCAGTCAATCGGGACTTACAACCAGCGGTACGCAGTATTTT. Protein: CASSQSGLTTSGTQYF.

This chain uses TRBV7-2 with TRBJ1-5, with D perhaps TRBD1 (5 bases). V shed 5 bases and J shed 1 base, with 24 bases lying between them. Per germline, CDR1 SGHTA and CDR2 FQGNSA. This CDR3 is built from 19 residues. The CDR3 DNA follows: TGTGCCAGCAGCGCCCGATCCCCCCAGGGTTTAGTCAGCAATCAGCCCCAGCATTTT. Amino acid sequence: CASSARSPQGLVSNQPQHF.

The V and J genes are TRBV7-9 and TRBJ2-4; 7 bases fit TRBD2. Germline values: CDR1 SEHNR, CDR2 FQNEAQ (reference sequence). This CDR3 is built from 15 residues. V shed 4 bases and J 8 bases; nucleotides not matched to a gene: 11. CDR3 nucleotides: TGTGCCAGCAGCTATCCTCGGCGGGAGCTTGACATTCAGTACTTC. Residues: CASSYPRRELDIQYF.

This clone was observed once. J is TRBJ2-7 and V is TRBV4-3, with 9 bases fitting TRBD2. Germline CDR1 and CDR2: LGHNA and YSLEER. Losses at the gene ends were 2 bases for V and 4 bases for J; bases not matched to a gene: 9. This CDR3 is 16 amino acids long. The CDR3 coding sequence is TGCGCCAGCAGCCAAAGTTGGTCCAGCGGGAGGTACGAGCAGTACTTC. It specifies CASSQSWSSGRYEQYF.

The V gene is TRBV30, the J gene TRBJ2-7, with 7 bases that match TRBD1. The CDR3 length is 13 residues. V shed 3 bases and J 3 bases; nucleotides not matched to a gene: 5. CDR1 and CDR2 from the germline V gene are GTSNPN and SVGIG (reference sequence). The CDR3 coding sequence is TGTGCCTGGAGCCCGGACAGGCTCTACGAGCAGTACTTC. It yields the protein CAWSPDRLYEQYF.

The chain employs TRBV10-3 and TRBJ1-5; the D is unclear. The CDR3 spans 12 residues. Trimming cost V 0 bases and J 6 bases, with 3 bases left between them. The germline V gene has CDR1 ENHRY and CDR2 SYGVKD. The CDR3 region is CAISESGQPQHF. DNA of the CDR3: TGTGCCATCAGTGAGTCCGGTCAGCCCCAGCATTTT.

V is TRBV5-5 and J is TRBJ2-3; D is unclear. V was shortened by 0 bases and J by 0 bases, with 8 bases between the two germline ends. The CDR3 length is 15 residues. CDR1 SGHKS and CDR2 YYEKEE come from the germline V gene (reference sequence). CDR3 DNA: TGTGCCAGCAGCTTGGACAGCACTAGCACAGATACGCAGTATTTT. Encoded protein: CASSLDSTSTDTQYF.

This sequence joins TRBV6-4 and TRBJ2-2; D may be TRBD1 (6 bases). CDR1 MRHNA and CDR2 SNTAGT come from the germline V gene. The CDR3 covers 14 residues. Trimming removed 0 bases from V and 5 bases from J, with 7 bases in between. This chain's CDR3 is CASSDSRGTGELFF. CDR3 coding DNA: TGTGCCAGCAGTGACTCGAGGGGGACCGGGGAGCTGTTTTTT.

Written as DNA, the CDR3 is TGTGCCAGCAGTAACGCCGGGACTGGGCCCTACGAGCAGTACTTC. As protein: CASSNAGTGPYEQYF. V and J are TRBV28 and TRBJ2-7, with D tentatively TRBD2 (6 bases). Trimming took off 5 bases at V and 2 bases at J, with 16 bases between the two ends. This CDR3 region has 15 residues. Germline CDR1 MDHEN, CDR2 SYDVKM.

This chain joins TRBV27 and TRBJ2-7; TRBD1 aligns across 10 bases. The CDR3 runs 13 residues. The germline CDR1 and CDR2 sequences are MNHEY and SMNVEV (reference sequence). With 5 bases clipped from V and 5 bases from J, the junction kept 3 bases outside the gene matches. CDR3 amino acids: CASSDRGPNEQYF. CDR3 nucleotides: TGTGCCAGCAGTGACAGGGGGCCCAACGAGCAGTACTTC.

The chain has TRBV7-6 and TRBJ2-7; tentative D call: TRBD1 (5 bases). The CDR3 has 13 amino acids. V shed 5 bases and J shed 4 bases, with 12 bases lying between them. Germline lookup yields CDR1 SGHVS and CDR2 FNYEAQ. The CDR3 sequence is CASSQTGIYEQYF. Here the CDR3 DNA reads TGTGCCAGCAGCCAAACAGGTATATACGAGCAGTACTTC. The full variable domain, in which reference TRBV7-6 and TRBJ2-7 provide the parts outside the CDR3, is GAGVSQSPRYKVTKRGQDVALRCDPISGHVSLYWYRQALGQGPEFLTYFNYEAQQDKSGLPNDRFSAERPEGSISTLTIQRTEQRDSAMYRCASSQTGIYEQYFGPGTRLTVT.

On this clone: A read error may account for a junction end that differs from germline. This sequence joins TRBV7-7 and TRBJ2-1; TRBD2 matches 7 bases. The CDR3 length is 15 residues. CDR1 is SSHAT and CDR2 is FNYEAQ in the germline V gene (reference sequence). CDR3 residues: CASSYKRGPYNEQFF. CDR3 DNA: TGTGCTAGCAGCTATAAGCGGGGTCCCTACAATGAGCAGTTCTTC.

The chain couples TRBV4-2 to TRBJ1-1, with 11 bases aligning to TRBD1. CDR3 size: 15 residues. The germline V gene encodes CDR1 LGHNA and CDR2 YNFKEQ. The trim removed 2 bases at V and 4 bases at J, leaving 3 bases unmatched. DNA of the CDR3: TGTGCCAGCAGCCAATGGGGACAGGGGGGCACTGAAGCTTTCTTT. Translating gives CASSQWGQGGTEAFF.

This rearrangement joins TRBV2 to TRBJ2-2; no definite D call. Germline CDR1 SNHLY, CDR2 FYNNEI. Trimming removed 2 bases from V and 2 bases from J, with 12 bases in between. The CDR3 has 16 residues. The CDR3, as DNA: TGTGCCAGCAGTGAACAGGCAGGTCGTAACACCGGGGAGCTGTTTTTT. Its protein product is CASSEQAGRNTGELFF. Based on the CDR3 plus reference TRBV2 and TRBJ2-2, the full variable domain is EPEVTQTPSHQVTQMGQEVILRCVPISNHLYFYWYRQILGQKVEFLVSFYNNEISEKSEIFDDQFSVERPDGSNFTLKIRSTKLEDSAMYFCASSEQAGRNTGELFFGEGSRLTVL.

The V call is TRBV29-1, the J call TRBJ2-3; 7 nucleotides line up with TRBD1. J lost 2 bases, V lost 4 bases, and 18 bases had no gene match. This CDR3 spans 18 amino acids. Germline assignment: CDR1 SQVTM and CDR2 ANQGSEA. Written as DNA, the CDR3 is TGCAGCGTTGTGTTCAGGGGGACGCCCCTGGCACTCACAGATACGCAGTATTTT. Translation gives CSVVFRGTPLALTDTQYF.

The CDR3 DNA reads TGCAGCGTTTCTAGCGGGGACAGGACAGATACGCAGTATTTT. Translation gives CSVSSGDRTDTQYF. The genes are TRBV29-1 and TRBJ2-3, with D perhaps matching TRBD2 (9 bases). V was shortened by 5 bases and J by 3 bases, with 15 bases between the two germline ends. Germline assignment: CDR1 SQVTM and CDR2 ANQGSEA. This CDR3 comprises 14 residues.

The chain combines TRBV19 with TRBJ2-7; TRBD1 is a possible D gene (5 bases). The length of the CDR3 is 15 residues. Deletions cut 3 bases from V and 3 bases from J, with 15 bases between. Germline CDR1 LNHDA, CDR2 SQIVND (reference sequence). The CDR3 DNA reads as TGTGCCAGTAGTATCTTCTCAGGGCAGGGCTACGAGCAGTACTTC. It codes for CASSIFSGQGYEQYF.